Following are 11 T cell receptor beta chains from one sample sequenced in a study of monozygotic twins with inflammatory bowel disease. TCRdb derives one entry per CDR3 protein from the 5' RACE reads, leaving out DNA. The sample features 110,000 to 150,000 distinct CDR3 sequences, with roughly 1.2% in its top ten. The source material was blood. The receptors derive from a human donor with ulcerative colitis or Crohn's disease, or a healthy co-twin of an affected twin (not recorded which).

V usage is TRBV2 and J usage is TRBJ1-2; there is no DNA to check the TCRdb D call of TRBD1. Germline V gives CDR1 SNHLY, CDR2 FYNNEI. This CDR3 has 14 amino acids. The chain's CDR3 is CASREEQGRYGYTF.

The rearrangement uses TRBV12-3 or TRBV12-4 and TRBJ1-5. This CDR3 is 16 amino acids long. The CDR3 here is CASSLDPGVSNQPQHF.

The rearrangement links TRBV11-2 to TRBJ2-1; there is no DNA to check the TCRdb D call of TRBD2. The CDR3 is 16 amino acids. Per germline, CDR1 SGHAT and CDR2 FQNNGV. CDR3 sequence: CASSLGSLDAYNEQFF.

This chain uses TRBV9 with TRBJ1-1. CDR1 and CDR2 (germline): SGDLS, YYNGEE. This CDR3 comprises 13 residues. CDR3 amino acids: CASSVGTNTEAFF.

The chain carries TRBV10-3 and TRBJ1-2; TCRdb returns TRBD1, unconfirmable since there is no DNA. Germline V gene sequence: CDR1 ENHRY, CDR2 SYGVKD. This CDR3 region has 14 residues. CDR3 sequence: CAISRRDDNYGYTF.

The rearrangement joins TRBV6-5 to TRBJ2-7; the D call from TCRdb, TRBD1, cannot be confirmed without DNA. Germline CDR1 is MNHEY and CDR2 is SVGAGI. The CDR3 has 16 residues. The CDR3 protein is CASSYSAGISLAEQYF.

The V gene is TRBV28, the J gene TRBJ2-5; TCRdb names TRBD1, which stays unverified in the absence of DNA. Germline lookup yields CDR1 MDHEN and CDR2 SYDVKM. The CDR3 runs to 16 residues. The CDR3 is CASRNRDTLGQETQYF. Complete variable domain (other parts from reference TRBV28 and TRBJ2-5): DVKVTQSSRYLVKRTGEKVFLECVQDMDHENMFWYRQDPGLGLRLIYFSYDVKMKEKGDIPEGYSVSREKKERFSLILESASTNQTSMYLCASRNRDTLGQETQYFGPGTRLLVL.

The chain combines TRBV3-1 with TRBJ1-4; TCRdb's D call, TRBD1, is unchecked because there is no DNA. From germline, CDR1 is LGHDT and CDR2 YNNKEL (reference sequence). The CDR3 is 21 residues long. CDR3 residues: CASSQEITGGSAMQTNEKLFF.

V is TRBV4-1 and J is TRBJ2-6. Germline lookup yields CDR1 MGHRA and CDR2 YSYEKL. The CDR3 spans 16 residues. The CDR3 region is CASSQGAMPGANVLTF.

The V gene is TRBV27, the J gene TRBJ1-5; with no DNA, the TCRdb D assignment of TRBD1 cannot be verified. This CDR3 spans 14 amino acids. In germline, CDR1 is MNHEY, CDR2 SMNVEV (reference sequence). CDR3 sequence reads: CASISGTGNQPQHF.

The CDR3 sequence is CASTPSGANVLTF. The chain links TRBV5-1 to TRBJ2-6. The V gene's germline CDR1 is SGHRS and CDR2 YFSETQ. The CDR3 spans 13 residues.